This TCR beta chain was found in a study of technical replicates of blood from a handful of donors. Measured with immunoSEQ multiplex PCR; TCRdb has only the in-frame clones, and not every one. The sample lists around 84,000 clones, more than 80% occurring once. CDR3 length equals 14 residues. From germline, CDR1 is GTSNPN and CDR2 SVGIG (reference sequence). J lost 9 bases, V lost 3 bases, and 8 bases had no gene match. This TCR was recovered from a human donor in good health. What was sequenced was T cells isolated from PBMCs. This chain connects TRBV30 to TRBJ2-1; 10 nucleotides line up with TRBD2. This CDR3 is CAWSIGIAGGEQFF. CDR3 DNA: TGTGCCTGGAGCATTGGGATAGCGGGGGGTGAGCAGTTCTTC.